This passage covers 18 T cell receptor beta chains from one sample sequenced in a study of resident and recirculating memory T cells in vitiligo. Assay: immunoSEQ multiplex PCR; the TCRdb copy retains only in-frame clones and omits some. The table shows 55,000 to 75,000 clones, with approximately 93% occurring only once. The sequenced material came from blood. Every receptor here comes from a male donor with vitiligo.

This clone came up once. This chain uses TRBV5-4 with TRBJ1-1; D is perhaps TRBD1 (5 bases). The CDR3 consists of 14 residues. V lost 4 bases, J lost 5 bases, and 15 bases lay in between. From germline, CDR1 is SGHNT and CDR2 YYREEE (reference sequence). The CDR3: CASSPKGKGTEAFF. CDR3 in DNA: TGTGCCAGCAGCCCCAAGGGGAAGGGAACTGAAGCTTTCTTT.

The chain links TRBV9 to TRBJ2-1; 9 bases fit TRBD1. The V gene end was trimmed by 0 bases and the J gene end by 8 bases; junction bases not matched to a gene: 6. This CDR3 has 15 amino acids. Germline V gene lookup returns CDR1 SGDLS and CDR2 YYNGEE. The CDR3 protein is CASSVGTGGIDEQFF. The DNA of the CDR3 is TGTGCCAGCAGCGTAGGTACAGGGGGCATCGATGAGCAGTTCTTC.

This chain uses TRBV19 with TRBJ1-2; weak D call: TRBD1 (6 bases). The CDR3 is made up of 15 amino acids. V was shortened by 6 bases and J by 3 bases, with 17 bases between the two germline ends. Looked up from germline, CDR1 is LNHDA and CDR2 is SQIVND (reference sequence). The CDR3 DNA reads TGTGCCAGTAGGCCCACTCAGGGGCAATACTATGGCTACACCTTC. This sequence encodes CASRPTQGQYYGYTF.

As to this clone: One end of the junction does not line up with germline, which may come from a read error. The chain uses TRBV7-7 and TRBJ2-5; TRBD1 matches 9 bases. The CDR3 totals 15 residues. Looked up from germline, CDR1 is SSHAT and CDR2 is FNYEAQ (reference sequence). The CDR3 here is CASSRTGGASETQYF. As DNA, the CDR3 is TGTGCTAGCAGTAGAACAGGGGGCGCGTCGGAGACCCAGTACTTC.

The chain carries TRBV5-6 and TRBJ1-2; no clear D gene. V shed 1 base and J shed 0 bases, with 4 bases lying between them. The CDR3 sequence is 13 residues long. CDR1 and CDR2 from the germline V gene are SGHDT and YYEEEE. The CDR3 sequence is CASSLPANYGYTF. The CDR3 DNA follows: TGTGCCAGCAGCTTGCCCGCTAACTATGGCTACACCTTC.

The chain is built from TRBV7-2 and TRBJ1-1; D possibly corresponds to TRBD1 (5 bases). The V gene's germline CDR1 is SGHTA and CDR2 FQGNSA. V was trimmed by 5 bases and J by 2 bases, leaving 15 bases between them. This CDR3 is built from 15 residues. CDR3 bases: TGTGCCAGCAGCGGAGGGGCAGGGCGAAACACTGAAGCTTTCTTT. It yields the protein CASSGGAGRNTEAFF.

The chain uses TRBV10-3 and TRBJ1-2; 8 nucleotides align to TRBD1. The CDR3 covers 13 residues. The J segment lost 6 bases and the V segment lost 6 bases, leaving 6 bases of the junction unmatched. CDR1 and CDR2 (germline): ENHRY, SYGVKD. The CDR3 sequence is CAISDRGPHGYTF. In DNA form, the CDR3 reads TGTGCCATCAGCGACAGGGGCCCCCATGGCTACACCTTC.

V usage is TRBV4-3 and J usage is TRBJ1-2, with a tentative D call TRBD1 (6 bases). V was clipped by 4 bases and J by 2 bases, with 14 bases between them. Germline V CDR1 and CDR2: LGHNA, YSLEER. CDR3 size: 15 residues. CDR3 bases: TGCGCCAGCAGCCTCCACAAGACAGGCAACTATGGCTACACCTTC. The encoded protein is CASSLHKTGNYGYTF.

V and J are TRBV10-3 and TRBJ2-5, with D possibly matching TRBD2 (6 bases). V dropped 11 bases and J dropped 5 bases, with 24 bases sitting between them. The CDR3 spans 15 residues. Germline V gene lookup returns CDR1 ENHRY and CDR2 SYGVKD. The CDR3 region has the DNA TGTGCCTCAACTTTAGGCAGTAGCGGTCGGGAGACCCAGTACTTC. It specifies CASTLGSSGRETQYF.

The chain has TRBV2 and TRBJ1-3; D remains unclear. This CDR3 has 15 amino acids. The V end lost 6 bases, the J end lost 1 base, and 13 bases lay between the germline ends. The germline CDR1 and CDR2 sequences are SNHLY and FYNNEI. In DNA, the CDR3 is TGTGCCAGCAGGGAAAATAAAGCTTCTGGAAACACCATATATTTT. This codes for CASRENKASGNTIYF.

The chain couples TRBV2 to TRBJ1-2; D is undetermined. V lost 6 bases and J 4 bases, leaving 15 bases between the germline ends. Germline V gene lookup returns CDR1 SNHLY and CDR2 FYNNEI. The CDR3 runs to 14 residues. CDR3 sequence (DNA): TGTGCCAGCAGCCCACTGGTTGGACTCTATGGCTACACCTTC. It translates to CASSPLVGLYGYTF. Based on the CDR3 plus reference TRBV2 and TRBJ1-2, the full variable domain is EPEVTQTPSHQVTQMGQEVILRCVPISNHLYFYWYRQILGQKVEFLVSFYNNEISEKSEIFDDQFSVERPDGSNFTLKIRSTKLEDSAMYFCASSPLVGLYGYTFGSGTRLTVV.

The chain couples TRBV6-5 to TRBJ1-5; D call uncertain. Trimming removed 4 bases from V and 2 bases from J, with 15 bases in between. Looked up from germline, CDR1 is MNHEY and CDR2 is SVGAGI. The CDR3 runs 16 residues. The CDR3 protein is CASSSEGSWGNQPQHF. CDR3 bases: TGTGCCAGCAGTTCTGAAGGGAGTTGGGGCAATCAGCCCCAGCATTTT.

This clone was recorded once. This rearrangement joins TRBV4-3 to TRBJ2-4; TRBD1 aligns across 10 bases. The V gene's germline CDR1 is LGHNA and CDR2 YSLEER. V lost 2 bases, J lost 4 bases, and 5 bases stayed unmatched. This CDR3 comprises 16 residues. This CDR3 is CASSQRRTGGKNIQYF. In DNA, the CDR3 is TGCGCCAGCAGCCAACGCAGGACAGGGGGTAAAAACATTCAGTACTTC.

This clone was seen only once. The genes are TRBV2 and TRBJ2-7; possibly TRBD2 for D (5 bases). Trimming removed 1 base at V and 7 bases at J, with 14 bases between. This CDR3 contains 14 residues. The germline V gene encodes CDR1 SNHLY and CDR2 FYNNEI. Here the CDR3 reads CASSEGGLGWEQYF. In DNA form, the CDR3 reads TGTGCCAGCAGTGAAGGAGGGTTGGGGTGGGAGCAGTACTTC.

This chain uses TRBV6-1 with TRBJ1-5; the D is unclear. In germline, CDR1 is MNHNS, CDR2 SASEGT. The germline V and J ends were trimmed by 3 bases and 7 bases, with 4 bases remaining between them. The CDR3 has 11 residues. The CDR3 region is CASSDRQPQHF. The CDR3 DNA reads TGTGCCAGCAGTGATAGACAGCCCCAGCATTTT.

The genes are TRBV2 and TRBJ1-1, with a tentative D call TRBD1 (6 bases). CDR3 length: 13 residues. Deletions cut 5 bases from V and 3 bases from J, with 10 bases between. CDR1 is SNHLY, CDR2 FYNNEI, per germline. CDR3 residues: CASSYRDDTEAFF. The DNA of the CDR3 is TGTGCCAGCAGTTACAGGGACGACACTGAAGCTTTCTTT.

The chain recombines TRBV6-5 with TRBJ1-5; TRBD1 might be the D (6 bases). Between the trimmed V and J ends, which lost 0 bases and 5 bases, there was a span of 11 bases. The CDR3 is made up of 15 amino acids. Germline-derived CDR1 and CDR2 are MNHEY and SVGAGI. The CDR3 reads CASSYSSGAYQPQHF. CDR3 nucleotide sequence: TGTGCCAGCAGTTACTCATCAGGGGCGTATCAGCCCCAGCATTTT.

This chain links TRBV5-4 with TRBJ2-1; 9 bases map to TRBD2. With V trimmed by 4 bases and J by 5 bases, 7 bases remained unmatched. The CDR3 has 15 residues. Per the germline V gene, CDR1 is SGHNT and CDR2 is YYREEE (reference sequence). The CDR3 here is CASSLSGGQNNEQFF. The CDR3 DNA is TGTGCCAGCAGCCTCAGCGGGGGGCAAAACAATGAGCAGTTCTTC. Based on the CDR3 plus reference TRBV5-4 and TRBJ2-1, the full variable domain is ETGVTQSPTHLIKTRGQQVTLRCSSQSGHNTVSWYQQALGQGPQFIFQYYREEENGRGNFPPRFSGLQFPNYSSELNVNALELDDSALYLCASSLSGGQNNEQFFGPGTRLTVL.